The entry below describes one T cell receptor beta chain. The sample belongs to a study of blood T cells in healthy people across ages. About the research overall: About one barcoded beta molecule per two T cells was the capture yield of template switching.

The CDR3 sequence is 14 residues long. Looked up from germline, CDR1 is MGHRA and CDR2 is YSYEKL. Trimming removed 0 bases at V and 5 bases at J, with 8 bases between. Then a second PCR, running about 6 to 11 cycles, was carried out with a sample-barcoded 5' primer and a J-beta primer mix. In TCRdb, the 5' RACE reads were re-called with MiXCR into one record per CDR3 protein. The sample holds 1.5 million or so distinct CDR3 sequences; roughly 40% are singletons and the top ten take less than 8%. The sample comprised blood. The sequence was collected from a woman aged 18-29 years in good health. This rearrangement joins TRBV4-1 to TRBJ2-1; D ambiguous. CDR3 sequence reads: CASSQDVGDNEQFF. Written as DNA, the CDR3 is TGCGCCAGCAGCCAAGATGTTGGTGACAATGAGCAGTTCTTC.